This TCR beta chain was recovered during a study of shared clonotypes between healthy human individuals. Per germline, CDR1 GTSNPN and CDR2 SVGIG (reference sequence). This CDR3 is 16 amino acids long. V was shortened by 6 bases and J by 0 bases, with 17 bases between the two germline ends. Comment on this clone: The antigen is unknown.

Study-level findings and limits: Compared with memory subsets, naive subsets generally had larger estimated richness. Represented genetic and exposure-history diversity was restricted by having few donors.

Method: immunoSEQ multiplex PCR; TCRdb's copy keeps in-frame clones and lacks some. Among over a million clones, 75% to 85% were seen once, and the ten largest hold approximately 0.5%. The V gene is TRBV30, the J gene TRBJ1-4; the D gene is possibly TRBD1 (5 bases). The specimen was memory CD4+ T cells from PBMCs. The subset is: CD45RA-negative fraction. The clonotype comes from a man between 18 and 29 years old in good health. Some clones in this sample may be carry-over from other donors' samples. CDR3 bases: TGTGCCTGCCCTCGCCGGGGCTCGGCAACTAATGAAAAACTGTTTTTT. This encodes CACPRRGSATNEKLFF. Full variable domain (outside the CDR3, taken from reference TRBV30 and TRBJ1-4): SQTIHQWPATLVQPVGSPLSLECTVEGTSNPNLYWYRQAAGRGLQLLFYSVGIGQISSEVPQNLSASRPQDRQFILSSKKLLLSDSGFYLCACPRRGSATNEKLFFGSGTQLSVL.